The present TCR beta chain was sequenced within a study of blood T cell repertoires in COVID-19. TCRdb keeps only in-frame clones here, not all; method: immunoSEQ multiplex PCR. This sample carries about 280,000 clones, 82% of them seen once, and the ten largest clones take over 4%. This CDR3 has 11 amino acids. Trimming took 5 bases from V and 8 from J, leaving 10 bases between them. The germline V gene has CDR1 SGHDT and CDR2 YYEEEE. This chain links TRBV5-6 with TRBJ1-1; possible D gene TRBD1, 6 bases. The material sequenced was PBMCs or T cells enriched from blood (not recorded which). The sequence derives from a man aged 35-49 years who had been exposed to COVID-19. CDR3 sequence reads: CASRRTGEAFF. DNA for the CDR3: TGTGCCAGCAGACGTACAGGGGAAGCTTTCTTT.